These 20 T cell receptor beta chains were all obtained from the same sample, sequenced in a study of neoadjuvant anti-PD-1 for oral cavity cancer. The protocol was immunoSEQ multiplex PCR, while the TCRdb copy is restricted to in-frame clones and leaves out a portion. Of about 80,000 clones in the sample, under 85% were seen once. Sequencing used PBMCs, obtained before nivolumab (anti-PD-1) treatment. These receptors came from a person aged 35-79 years with oral cavity squamous cell carcinoma.

This rearrangement joins TRBV29-1 to TRBJ2-2; D ambiguous. CDR3 length: 12 residues. V was shortened by 5 bases and J by 6 bases, with 10 bases between the two germline ends. Germline CDR1 and CDR2: SQVTM and ANQGSEA. The CDR3 bases are TGCAGCGTTCAAAGGGTCCCCGGGGAGCTGTTTTTT. It yields the protein CSVQRVPGELFF.

CDR3: CASSSGSFMNTEAFF. The CDR3, as DNA: TGTGCCAGCAGTTCAGGAAGCTTTATGAACACTGAAGCTTTCTTT. The V and J genes are TRBV5-4 and TRBJ1-1; D unclear. The germline V gene has CDR1 SGHNT and CDR2 YYREEE (reference sequence). V lost 5 bases, J lost 0 bases, and 14 bases lay in between. CDR3 length equals 15 residues.

This chain joins TRBV9 and TRBJ2-5; D is perhaps TRBD2 (6 bases). Germline V gene data show CDR1 as SGDLS and CDR2 as YYNGEE. The CDR3 totals 18 residues. V shed 1 base and J shed 5 bases, with 24 bases lying between them. In nucleotides, the CDR3 is TGTGCCAGCAGCGTAAGTCCCCGACTAGACGGGTCGGGGGAGACCCAGTACTTC. Protein sequence: CASSVSPRLDGSGETQYF.

The chain links TRBV11-2 to TRBJ2-7, with TRBD1 matching over 11 bases. The V segment lost 7 bases and the J segment 4 bases; nucleotides outside the gene matches: 3. This CDR3 spans 13 amino acids. The germline V gene encodes CDR1 SGHAT and CDR2 FQNNGV. The CDR3, as DNA: TGTGCCAGCAAGGGACAGGGGGTGTACGAGCAGTACTTC. This codes for CASKGQGVYEQYF.

The chain combines TRBV6-1 with TRBJ2-7, with TRBD1 matching 9 bases. Germline trimming cut 1 base from V and 4 bases from J; bases unmatched to any gene: 5. Germline loops: CDR1 MNHNS, CDR2 SASEGT. The CDR3 has 15 amino acids. Written as DNA, the CDR3 is TGTGCCAGCAGTGAAGAGTTCGGACAGGGGTACGAGCAGTACTTC. The encoded protein is CASSEEFGQGYEQYF.

This chain links TRBV11-3 with TRBJ2-1, with D tentatively TRBD1 (6 bases). This CDR3 spans 14 amino acids. Germline CDR1 SGHNT, CDR2 YENEEA. V lost 4 bases and J 3 bases, leaving 10 bases between the germline ends. The CDR3 protein is CASSSPGVYNEQFF. CDR3 nucleotides: TGTGCCAGCAGCTCCCCAGGGGTCTACAATGAGCAGTTCTTC.

The V and J genes are TRBV11-2 and TRBJ2-7; maybe TRBD2 (6 bases). Per germline, CDR1 SGHAT and CDR2 FQNNGV. The CDR3 runs to 14 residues. V gave up 0 bases and J gave up 3 bases, with 9 bases separating them. The CDR3: CASSLEVGGYEQYF. DNA for the CDR3: TGTGCCAGCAGCTTAGAGGTCGGGGGCTACGAGCAGTACTTC.

This clone has only a few counts. The chain recombines TRBV30 with TRBJ1-1; no clear D gene. The CDR3 length is 10 residues. V lost 5 bases and J 11 bases, leaving 12 bases between the germline ends. CDR1 and CDR2 from the germline V gene are GTSNPN and SVGIG (reference sequence). The CDR3, as DNA: TGTGCCTGGGGTGGGTGGAAGGCTTTCTTT. This codes for CAWGGWKAFF.

The chain recombines TRBV6-5 with TRBJ2-7; 7 nucleotides align to TRBD1. From germline, CDR1 is MNHEY and CDR2 SVGAGI. V trimming: 6 bases; J trimming: 0 bases; junction bases outside the gene matches: 5. This CDR3 comprises 14 residues. In DNA form, the CDR3 reads TGTGCCAGCAGGCCCAGGGGGAACTCCTACGAGCAGTACTTC. Amino acid sequence: CASRPRGNSYEQYF.

The V gene is TRBV6-5, the J gene TRBJ2-2; D is perhaps TRBD1 or TRBD2 (5 bases each). The germline CDR1 and CDR2 sequences are MNHEY and SVGAGI. The CDR3 loop spans 15 amino acids. Trimming removed 0 bases from V and 4 bases from J, with 9 bases in between. CDR3 in DNA: TGTGCCAGCAGTTACTCCCAGGGAGCCACCGGGGAGCTGTTTTTT. Protein product: CASSYSQGATGELFF.

V gene TRBV29-1 combines with J gene TRBJ2-7; no clear D gene. The germline V and J ends were trimmed by 5 bases and 1 base, with 9 bases remaining between them. From germline, CDR1 is SQVTM and CDR2 ANQGSEA. CDR3 length: 12 residues. The CDR3 DNA sequence: TGCAGCGTTATGAGTTCTTCCTACGAGCAGTACTTC. The encoded protein is CSVMSSSYEQYF.

The chain has TRBV9 and TRBJ1-4; 9 nucleotides agree with TRBD1. The CDR3 covers 14 residues. V dropped 0 bases and J dropped 7; count of bases not matched to a gene: 1. In germline, CDR1 is SGDLS, CDR2 YYNGEE. The CDR3 bases are TGTGCCAGCAGCGTAGGGGACAGGGTTGAAAAACTGTTTTTT. Translating it yields CASSVGDRVEKLFF.

CDR3 in DNA: TGTGCCAGTAGTAGGCAGGCCTACTACGAGCAGTACTTC. This encodes CASSRQAYYEQYF. This chain uses TRBV19 with TRBJ2-7, with D uncertain. Trimming shortened V by 4 bases and J by 3 bases, and 10 bases separated the two germline ends. Per germline, CDR1 LNHDA and CDR2 SQIVND (reference sequence). The CDR3 length is 13 residues.

The rearrangement uses TRBV29-1 and TRBJ1-1; tentatively, D is TRBD1 (5 bases). The V end was cut by 3 bases, the J end by 5 bases, with 10 bases between. This CDR3 contains 12 residues. CDR1 and CDR2 from the germline V gene are SQVTM and ANQGSEA. The DNA for the CDR3 is TGCAGCGTTGAGGGTTGGGGGACTGAAGCTTTCTTT. Translated, it gives CSVEGWGTEAFF.

The chain recombines TRBV30 with TRBJ2-1; possibly TRBD2 for D (5 bases). The CDR3 runs to 12 residues. The germline V gene has CDR1 GTSNPN and CDR2 SVGIG (reference sequence). V lost 2 bases and J lost 4, with 6 bases in between. The CDR3 DNA follows: TGTGCCTGGAGTAGAGGGTACAATGAGCAGTTCTTC. This sequence encodes CAWSRGYNEQFF.

This clone has a single count. V is TRBV5-1 and J is TRBJ2-1; 9 positions agree with TRBD1. V gave up 1 base and J gave up 6 bases; unmatched junction bases: 8. From germline, CDR1 is SGHRS and CDR2 YFSETQ. The CDR3 covers 16 residues. The CDR3: CASSLPRTGERNEQFF. The CDR3 nucleotides are TGCGCCAGCAGCTTGCCCCGGACAGGGGAGCGCAATGAGCAGTTCTTC.

The chain recombines TRBV7-8 with TRBJ2-7; 8 bases fit TRBD1. This CDR3 has 15 residues. The V segment lost 1 base and the J segment 2 bases; nucleotides outside the gene matches: 4. CDR1 and CDR2 (germline): SGHVS, FQNEAQ. The CDR3: CASSLGDRIAYEQYF. The CDR3, as DNA: TGTGCCAGCAGCTTAGGGGACAGGATCGCCTACGAGCAGTACTTC.

The J gene is TRBJ2-6, the V gene TRBV6-6; no clear D. Trimming shortened V by 6 bases and J by 4 bases, and 4 bases separated the two germline ends. Germline CDR1 reads MNHNY; CDR2 reads SVGAGI (reference sequence). The CDR3 contains 12 residues. The CDR3 sequence: CASSLGANVLTF. For the CDR3, the DNA is TGTGCCAGCAGCCTCGGGGCCAACGTCCTGACTTTC.

The CDR3 here is CASSQKTGTSGSVSPIGQFF. DNA of the CDR3: TGTGCCAGCAGCCAAAAAACCGGGACTAGCGGGAGTGTTTCACCCATAGGGCAGTTCTTC. The chain is built from TRBV21-1 and TRBJ2-1; the table's D call of TRBD2 was not tested on the DNA. TRBV21-1 is recorded as a pseudogene. This CDR3 is built from 20 residues.

The genes are TRBV27 and TRBJ2-6; D not certain. This CDR3 is 13 amino acids long. The ends were cut back, 4 bases at V and 1 base at J, with 2 bases in the middle. CDR1 and CDR2 from the germline V gene are MNHEY and SMNVEV (reference sequence). The CDR3 sequence: CASSSSGANVLTF. The CDR3 DNA reads TGTGCCAGCAGTTCGTCTGGGGCCAACGTCCTGACTTTC.